This entry features one T cell receptor (beta chain) sequence. One end of the junction varies from germline; a read error may be responsible. Additional DNA sequences in this sample encode the identical CDR3. Per the study methods: Amplification from reference gene primers served as the basis for estimated nucleated cell counts. The assay was immunoSEQ multiplex PCR, and TCRdb's table has in-frame clones only and misses some. V, J and clone size reflect that table, while D and trimming were determined from the DNA. Altogether approximately 15,000 clones are present, approximately 88% being singletons, with the ten largest covering approximately 12%. The data are from a study of blood T cell repertoires in COVID-19. Turning to the study itself: Some COVID-19 samples were acute and others convalescent; all came from the United States, Italy and Spain. PBMCs, B-cell-depleted T cells, or T cells provided the cDNA or gDNA that made up the material.

The germline gives CDR1 MNHEY, CDR2 SVGAGI. The CDR3 contains 13 residues. J is TRBJ1-5 and V is TRBV6-5; TRBD1 is a possible D gene (5 bases). This sequence originates from a human donor in a cohort sampled during active COVID-19. The specimen was peripheral blood. The CDR3 region has the DNA TGCGCCAGCAGGGAGGTTGCTAATCAGCCCCAGCATTTT. As protein: CASREVANQPQHF.